This is a list of T cell receptor beta chains from one sample in a study of CD8+ T cells in alopecia areata. Sequencing was performed with immunoSEQ multiplex PCR; in TCRdb, only in-frame clones are kept and a portion is missing. This sample has about 140,000 clones; 82% occur once, and the top ten carry around a quarter. The sample consisted of CD8+ T cells sorted from blood, taken at week 4, from a patient treated with tofacitinib. The receptors originated from a human donor with alopecia areata. CDR3s include the opening cysteine and the closing phenylalanine or tryptophan. Fields, in order: D gene, clone size, V gene, J gene, CDR3 protein, CDR3 DNA. D genes are given only for firm matches. Only part of the rows carry a size: once, few, many, or a class if the clone is expanded.

-	-	TRBV5-1	TRBJ2-5	CASSPVRVQETQYF	TGCGCCAGCAGCCCGGTCCGGGTCCAAGAGACCCAGTACTTC
-	once	TRBV7-9	TRBJ2-3	CASSLYRFGAREEDTQYF	TGTGCCAGCAGCTTATACAGGTTTGGGGCCAGGGAGGAAGATACGCAGTATTTT
TRBD1	many	TRBV29-1	TRBJ2-7	CSVVTGTGILLHEQYF	TGCAGCGTTGTAACCGGGACAGGCATCCTACTACATGAGCAGTACTTC
TRBD1	-	TRBV7-9	TRBJ2-5	CASSRPDRDRGETQYF	TGTGCCAGCAGCCGACCGGACCGGGACAGGGGAGAGACCCAGTACTTC
-	once	TRBV29-1	TRBJ2-1	CSVEGSYNEQFF	TGCAGCGTTGAAGGGAGCTACAATGAGCAGTTCTTC
TRBD2	-	TRBV29-1	TRBJ2-1	CSVTTSGGYNEQFF	TGCAGCGTCACGACTAGCGGGGGGTACAATGAGCAGTTCTTC
TRBD2	few	TRBV4-1	TRBJ2-7	CASSRERGALYEQYF	TGCGCCAGCAGCCGGGAGCGGGGGGCCTTATACGAGCAGTACTTC
-	-	TRBV4-3	TRBJ2-5	CASSQAVGETQYF	TGCGCCAGCAGCCAAGCCGTGGGAGAGACCCAGTACTTC
TRBD1	medium-sized	TRBV29-1	TRBJ2-2	CSVRTGVDTGELFF	TGCAGCGTTCGGACAGGGGTGGACACCGGGGAGCTGTTTTTT
-	few	TRBV30	TRBJ1-2	CAWYQGFNYGYTF	TGTGCCTGGTATCAAGGGTTTAACTATGGCTACACCTTC
-	-	TRBV2	TRBJ2-1	CASNRKGGEQFF	TGTGCCAGCAACCGAAAGGGAGGAGAGCAGTTCTTC
TRBD1	-	TRBV5-6	TRBJ2-1	CASSFGTDLIYNEQFF	TGTGCCAGCAGCTTTGGGACAGATCTCATCTACAATGAGCAGTTCTTC
TRBD2	-	TRBV7-2	TRBJ2-5	CASSEGLAGWQETQYF	TGTGCCAGCAGCGAAGGACTAGCGGGGTGGCAAGAGACCCAGTACTTC
TRBD2	-	TRBV4-2	TRBJ2-7	CASSQEERGASYEQYF	TGTGCCAGCAGCCAAGAGGAGCGGGGGGCGTCCTACGAGCAGTACTTC
-	-	TRBV14	TRBJ2-3	CASSQEDPGTSTDTQYF	TGTGCCAGCAGCCAAGAGGACCCTGGGACTAGCACAGATACGCAGTATTTT
-	-	TRBV10-2	TRBJ1-6	CASSEDRSVSPLHF	TGCGCCAGCAGTGAGGACAGGTCTGTCTCACCCCTCCACTTT
-	once	TRBV29-1	TRBJ2-7	CSVESGETHEQYF	TGCAGCGTTGAATCCGGAGAAACCCACGAGCAGTACTTC
-	-	TRBV2	TRBJ2-7	CASSVVRLYEQYF	TGTGCCAGCAGTGTGGTCAGGTTATACGAGCAGTACTTC
TRBD2	once	TRBV13	TRBJ2-3	CASSLGPSGEDTDTQYF	TGTGCCAGCAGCTTAGGGCCTAGCGGGGAGGACACAGATACGCAGTATTTT
TRBD1	-	TRBV5-6	TRBJ2-3	CASSLSDRLSTDTQYF	TGTGCCAGCAGCTTGTCGGACAGGCTTAGCACAGATACGCAGTATTTT
-	-	TRBV5-1	TRBJ2-2	CASSPLRGNTGELFF	TGCGCCAGCAGCCCGCTCAGGGGGAACACCGGGGAGCTGTTTTTT
-	-	TRBV7-9	TRBJ2-7	CASSPPGGGYEQYF	TGTGCCAGCAGCCCCCCAGGTGGAGGCTACGAGCAGTACTTC
-	few	TRBV23-1	TRBJ1-6	CASSQSFQTRSPLHF	TGCGCCAGCAGTCAATCTTTCCAGACGCGGTCACCCCTCCACTTT
-	-	TRBV5-6	TRBJ2-7	CASSFGSTYEQYF	TGTGCCAGCAGCTTTGGCAGCACCTACGAGCAGTACTTC
-	-	TRBV2	TRBJ2-5	CASRGIQETQYF	TGTGCCAGCAGAGGGATCCAAGAGACCCAGTACTTC
-	-	TRBV7-2	TRBJ2-5	CASNQLETQETQYF	TGTGCCAGCAACCAACTTGAGACACAAGAGACCCAGTACTTC
-	few	TRBV5-6	TRBJ2-1	CASVLNNEQFF	TGTGCCAGCGTCCTGAACAATGAGCAGTTCTTC
TRBD1	-	TRBV4-3	TRBJ2-7	CASSQDQYDRASSYEQYF	TGCGCCAGCAGCCAAGACCAGTACGACAGGGCGAGCTCCTACGAGCAGTACTTC
TRBD1	-	TRBV15	TRBJ2-7	CATSRGTPGQGSYEQYF	TGTGCCACCAGCAGGGGTACCCCGGGACAGGGATCCTACGAGCAGTACTTC
-	-	TRBV29-1	TRBJ2-3	CSVEEGSGRPGTDTQYF	TGCAGCGTTGAGGAAGGGTCAGGCCGACCAGGCACAGATACGCAGTATTTT
-	few	TRBV7-2	TRBJ2-2	CASSPTGSGELFF	TGTGCCAGCAGCCCCACGGGGTCCGGGGAGCTGTTTTTT
TRBD1	-	TRBV7-9	TRBJ1-4	CASSFGTGTEKLFF	TGTGCCAGCAGCTTTGGGACAGGAACTGAAAAACTGTTTTTT
-	-	TRBV5-1	TRBJ1-1	CASSLFQMNTEAFF	TGCGCCAGCAGCTTGTTCCAAATGAACACTGAAGCTTTCTTT
TRBD2	-	TRBV6-4	TRBJ2-3	CASSESLAGGPDTQYF	TGTGCCAGCAGTGAATCACTAGCGGGGGGGCCAGATACGCAGTATTTT
-	-	TRBV4-3	TRBJ1-1	CASSPRMESEAFF	TGCGCCAGCAGCCCGAGGATGGAGTCCGAAGCTTTCTTT
-	-	TRBV4-3	TRBJ2-3	CASSQESQGDTQYF	TGCGCCAGCAGCCAAGAGAGTCAGGGAGATACGCAGTATTTT
-	few	TRBV27	TRBJ2-3	CASSYTGTAGLTDTQYF	TGTGCCAGCAGTTACACTGGGACGGCTGGGCTCACAGATACGCAGTATTTT
TRBD2	-	TRBV13	TRBJ2-5	CASSFRTRRETQYF	TGTGCCAGCAGCTTCAGGACTAGGAGGGAGACCCAGTACTTC
-	-	TRBV29-1	TRBJ2-7	CSVRGGTVSSYEQYF	TGCAGCGTTCGAGGGGGGACAGTAAGCTCCTACGAGCAGTACTTC